The TCR beta chain under discussion was sequenced for a study of Graves' ophthalmopathy and Graves' hyperthyroidism. On the study more broadly: Ophthalmopathy not arising within 18 months of follow-up defined hyperthyroidism as stable.

Scientists amplified the TCR beta CDR3 regions from RNA transcripts. Following a first-round RT-PCR that used HTBI primers, a second-round multiplex PCR was carried out. TCRdb processed the multiplex PCR reads anew with MiXCR; each CDR3 protein has one entry. The table lists about 550,000 distinct CDR3 sequences, under 40% of them singletons, with less than 4.5% in the top ten. Hyperthyroidism patients had new diagnoses, durations under 2 months, and ages of 18 to 65. With regard to this clonotype: A much larger clone differs by one base, so this may be a read error.

Germline lookup yields CDR1 DFQATT and CDR2 SNEGSKA (reference sequence). The CDR3 contains 14 residues. J is TRBJ2-5 and V is TRBV20-1; 8 bases agree with TRBD2. This sequence was found in an adult man with Graves' hyperthyroidism. Sequenced: peripheral blood or thyroid tissue (not recorded which). CDR3 residues: CSASAGGGEETLYF. For the CDR3, the DNA is TGCAGTGCTAGCGCGGGAGGAGGAGAAGAGACCCTGTACTTC.